Sequencing of this TCR beta chain was carried out in a study of CD4 T cells in relation to SARS-CoV-2 and coronaviruses. At the level of the study: ViraFEST: approximately ten-day antigen culture of PBMCs, then TCR beta CDR3 sequencing. The negative reference was HIV-1 Nef peptide pool or peptide-free culture. Study results and caveats: No crossreactivity against non-spike viral proteins was tested here.

Germline CDR1 and CDR2: MDHEN and SYDVKM. The germline V and J ends were trimmed by 3 bases and 5 bases, with 7 bases remaining between them. The CDR3 contains 13 residues. In the case of this clone: Antigen specificity is unknown.

Repertoires were generated with immunoSEQ multiplex PCR, while TCRdb's copy carries only in-frame clones and drops some. The sample holds 18,000 or so clones, about 76% seen once. Unexposed donor CD4+ T cells date from about 2011-2018, before the COVID-19 pandemic. The cells were cultured for roughly 11 days before CD4+ T cells were isolated. Cells permitting, SARS-CoV-2 S/N and four cold-coronavirus spikes were tested on unexposed-donor CD4+ T cells. The chain couples TRBV28 to TRBJ1-4; D not certain. The sequenced sample consisted of CD4+ T cells from PBMCs, cultured in vitro. This sequence originates from a human donor in good health. The CDR3 region has the DNA TGTGCCAGCAGTTTTCAGACGAATGAAAAACTGTTTTTT. Translation gives CASSFQTNEKLFF.